This T cell receptor beta chain was captured by sequencing in a study of CD8 T cells in Susac syndrome. V dropped 3 bases and J dropped 3 bases, with 5 bases sitting between them. Germline values: CDR1 SQVTM, CDR2 ANQGSEA. The CDR3 length is 11 residues. The CD8+ and CD4+ T cells were isolated magnetically using a negative isolation approach, whereas the TEMRA cells were enriched by FACS. When the RNA was reverse transcribed, random hexamers were used with an input of about 0.5 to 1 ug. With immunoSEQ multiplex PCR, TCR beta CDR3 was amplified across 54 Vbeta and 13 Jbeta. MiXCR was run by TCRdb on the immunoSEQ multiplex PCR reads, yielding one entry per CDR3 protein. The data contain 120,000 or so distinct CDR3 sequences, 94% of them singletons.

The V gene is TRBV29-1, the J gene TRBJ2-5; maybe TRBD1 (5 bases). The sample was CD4+ T cells from PBMCs. The receptor was isolated from a human donor in good health. The CDR3 coding sequence is TGCAGCGTTGACAGGGAAGAGACCCAGTACTTC. Translating gives CSVDREETQYF.